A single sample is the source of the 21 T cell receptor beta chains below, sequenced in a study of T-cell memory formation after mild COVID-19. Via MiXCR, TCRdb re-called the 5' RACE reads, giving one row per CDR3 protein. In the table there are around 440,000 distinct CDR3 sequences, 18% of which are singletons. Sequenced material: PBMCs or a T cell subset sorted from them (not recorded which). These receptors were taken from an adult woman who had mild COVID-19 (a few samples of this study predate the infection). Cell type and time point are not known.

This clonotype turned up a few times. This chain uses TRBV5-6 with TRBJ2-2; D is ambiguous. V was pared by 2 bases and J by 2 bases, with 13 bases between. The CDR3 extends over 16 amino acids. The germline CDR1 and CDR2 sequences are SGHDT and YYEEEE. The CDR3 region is CASSLWGTSNTGELFF. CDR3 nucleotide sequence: TGTGCCAGCAGCTTATGGGGTACCTCTAACACCGGGGAGCTGTTTTTT.

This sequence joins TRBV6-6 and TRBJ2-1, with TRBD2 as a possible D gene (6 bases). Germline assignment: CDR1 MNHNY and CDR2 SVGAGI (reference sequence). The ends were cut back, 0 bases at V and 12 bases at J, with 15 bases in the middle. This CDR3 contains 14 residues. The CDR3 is CASSYSGQGGGQFF. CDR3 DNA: TGTGCCAGCAGTTACTCGGGGCAGGGAGGTGGGCAGTTCTTC.

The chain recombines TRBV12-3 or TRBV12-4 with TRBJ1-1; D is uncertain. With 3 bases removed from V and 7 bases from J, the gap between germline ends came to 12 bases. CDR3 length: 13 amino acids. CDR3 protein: CASSLAGRGEAFF. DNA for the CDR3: TGTGCCAGCAGTTTGGCCGGACGGGGTGAAGCTTTCTTT.

The CDR3 region has the DNA TGCAGTGCTAGCCCTTACAATGAGCAGTTCTTC. Its translation: CSASPYNEQFF. The gene calls are TRBV20-1 and TRBJ2-1; D is undetermined. Trimming removed 3 bases at V and 4 bases at J, with 4 bases between. This CDR3 contains 11 residues. Germline V gene lookup returns CDR1 DFQATT and CDR2 SNEGSKA (reference sequence).

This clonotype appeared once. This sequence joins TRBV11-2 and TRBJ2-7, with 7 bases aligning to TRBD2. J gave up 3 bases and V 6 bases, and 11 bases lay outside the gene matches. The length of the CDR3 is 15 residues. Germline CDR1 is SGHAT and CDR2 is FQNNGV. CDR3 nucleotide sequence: TGTGCCAGCAGGTTAACGGGAGGACGGGGCTACGAGCAGTACTTC. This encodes CASRLTGGRGYEQYF.

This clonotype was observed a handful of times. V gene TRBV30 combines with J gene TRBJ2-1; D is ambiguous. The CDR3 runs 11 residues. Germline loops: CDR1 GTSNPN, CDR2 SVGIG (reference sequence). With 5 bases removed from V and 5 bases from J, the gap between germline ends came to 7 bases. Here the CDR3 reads CAWDVDNEQFF. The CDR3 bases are TGTGCCTGGGACGTAGACAATGAGCAGTTCTTC.

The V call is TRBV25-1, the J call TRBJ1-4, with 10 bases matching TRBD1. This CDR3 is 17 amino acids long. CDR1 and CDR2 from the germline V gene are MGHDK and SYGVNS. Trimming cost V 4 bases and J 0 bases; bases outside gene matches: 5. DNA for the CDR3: TGTGCCAGCAGTGTGACAGGGGGCGAAACAACTAATGAAAAACTGTTTTTT. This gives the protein CASSVTGGETTNEKLFF.

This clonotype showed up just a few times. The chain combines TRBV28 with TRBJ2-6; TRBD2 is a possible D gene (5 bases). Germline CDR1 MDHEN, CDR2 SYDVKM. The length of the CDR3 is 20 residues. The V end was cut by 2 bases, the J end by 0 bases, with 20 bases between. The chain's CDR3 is CASSLNWKRTAVSGANVLTF. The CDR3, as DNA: TGTGCCAGCAGTTTAAACTGGAAGCGGACGGCCGTCTCTGGGGCCAACGTCCTGACTTTC.

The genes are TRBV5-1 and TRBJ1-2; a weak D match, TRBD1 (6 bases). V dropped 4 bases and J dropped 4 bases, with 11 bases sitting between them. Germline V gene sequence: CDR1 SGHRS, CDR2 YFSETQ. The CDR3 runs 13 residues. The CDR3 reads CASSPGHSYGYTF. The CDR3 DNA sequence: TGCGCCAGCAGCCCGGGACACTCCTATGGCTACACCTTC.

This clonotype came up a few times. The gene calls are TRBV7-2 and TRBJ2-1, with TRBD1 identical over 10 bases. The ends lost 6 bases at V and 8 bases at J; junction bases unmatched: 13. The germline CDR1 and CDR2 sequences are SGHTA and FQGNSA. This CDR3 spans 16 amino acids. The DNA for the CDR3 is TGTGCCAGCAGACACCCTGGACAGGGGGGACGGGATGAGCAGTTCTTC. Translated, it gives CASRHPGQGGRDEQFF.

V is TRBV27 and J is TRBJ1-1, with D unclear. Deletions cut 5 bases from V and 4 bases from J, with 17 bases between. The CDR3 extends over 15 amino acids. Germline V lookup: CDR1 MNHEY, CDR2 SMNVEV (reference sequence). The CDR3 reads CASSPIRSARTEAFF. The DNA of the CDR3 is TGTGCCAGCAGTCCTATCAGGTCGGCGCGCACTGAAGCTTTCTTT.

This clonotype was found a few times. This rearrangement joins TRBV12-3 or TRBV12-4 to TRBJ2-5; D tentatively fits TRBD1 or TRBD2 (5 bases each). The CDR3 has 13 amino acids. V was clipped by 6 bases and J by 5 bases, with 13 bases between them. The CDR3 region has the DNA TGTGCCAGCAGCAGGGAGTGGGGGGAGACCCAGTACTTC. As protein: CASSREWGETQYF.

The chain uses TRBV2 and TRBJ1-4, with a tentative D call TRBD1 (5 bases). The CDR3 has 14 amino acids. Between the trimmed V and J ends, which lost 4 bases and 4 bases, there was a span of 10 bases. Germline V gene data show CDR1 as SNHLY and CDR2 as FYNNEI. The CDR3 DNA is TGTGCCAGCAGTGTATCAGGGCATAATGAAAAACTGTTTTTT. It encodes CASSVSGHNEKLFF.

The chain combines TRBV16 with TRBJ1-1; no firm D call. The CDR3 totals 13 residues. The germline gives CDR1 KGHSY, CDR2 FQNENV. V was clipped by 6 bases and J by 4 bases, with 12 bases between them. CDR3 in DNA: TGTGCCAGCAGTCAAGACCGGGCCACTGAAGCTTTCTTT. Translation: CASSQDRATEAFF.

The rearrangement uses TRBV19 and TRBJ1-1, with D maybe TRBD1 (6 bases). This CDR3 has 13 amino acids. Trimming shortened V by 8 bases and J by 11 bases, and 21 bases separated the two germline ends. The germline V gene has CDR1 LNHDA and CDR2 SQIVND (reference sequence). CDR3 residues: CASAPRQVRGAFF. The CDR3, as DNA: TGTGCCAGTGCACCGCGACAGGTCCGAGGGGCTTTCTTT.

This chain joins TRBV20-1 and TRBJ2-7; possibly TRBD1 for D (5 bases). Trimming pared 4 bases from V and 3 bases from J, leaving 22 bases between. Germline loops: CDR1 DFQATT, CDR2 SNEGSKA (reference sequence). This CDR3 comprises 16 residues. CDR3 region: CSATGQDNLAYYEQYF. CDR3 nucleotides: TGCAGTGCTACAGGGCAGGATAACTTGGCCTACTACGAGCAGTACTTC.

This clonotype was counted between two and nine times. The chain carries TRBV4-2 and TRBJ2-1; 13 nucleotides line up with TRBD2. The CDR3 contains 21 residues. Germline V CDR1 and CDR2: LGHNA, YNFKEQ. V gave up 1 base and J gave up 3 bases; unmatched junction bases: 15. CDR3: CASSQASKRLAGGRLYNEQFF. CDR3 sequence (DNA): TGTGCCAGCAGCCAAGCGTCTAAAAGACTAGCGGGAGGCCGACTCTACAATGAGCAGTTCTTC.

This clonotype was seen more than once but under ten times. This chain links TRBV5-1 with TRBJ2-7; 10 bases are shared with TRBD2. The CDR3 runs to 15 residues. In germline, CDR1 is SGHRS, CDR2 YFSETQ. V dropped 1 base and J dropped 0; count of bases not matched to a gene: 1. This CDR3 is CASSLTSGNSYEQYF. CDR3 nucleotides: TGCGCCAGCAGCTTGACTAGCGGGAACTCCTACGAGCAGTACTTC.

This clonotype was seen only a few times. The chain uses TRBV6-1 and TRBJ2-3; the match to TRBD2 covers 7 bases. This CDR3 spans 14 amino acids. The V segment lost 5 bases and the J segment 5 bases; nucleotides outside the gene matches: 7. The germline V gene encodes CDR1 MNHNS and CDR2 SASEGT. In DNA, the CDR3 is TGTGCCAGCAGTATCCCCGGGGGGATAGATACGCAGTATTTT. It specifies CASSIPGGIDTQYF.

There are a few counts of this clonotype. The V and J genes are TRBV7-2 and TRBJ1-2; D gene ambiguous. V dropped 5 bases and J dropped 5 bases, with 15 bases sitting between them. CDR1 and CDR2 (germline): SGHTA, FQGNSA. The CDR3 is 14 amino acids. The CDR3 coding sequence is TGTGCCAGCAGCCCAGGTGGTCTCCCTTATGGCTACACCTTC. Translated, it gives CASSPGGLPYGYTF.

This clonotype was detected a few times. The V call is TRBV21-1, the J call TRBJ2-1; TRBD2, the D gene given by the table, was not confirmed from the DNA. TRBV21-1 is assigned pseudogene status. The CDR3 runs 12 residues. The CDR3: CASSARLHGLAF. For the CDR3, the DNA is TGTGCCAGCAGCGCCAGACTACACGGGTTGGCTTTC.